Below are 4 T cell receptor beta chains sequenced from a single sample in a study of control samples from healthy donors and cancer patients. Sequencing used immunoSEQ multiplex PCR; TCRdb keeps in-frame clones, though not all of them. Altogether about 130,000 clones are present, under 95% being singletons, with the ten largest covering 1.7%. Specimen: PBMCs. The receptors were gathered from a man between 50 and 59 years old with head and neck cancer.

This clone appeared once. The chain links TRBV7-8 to TRBJ2-3; 10 bases map to TRBD2. V was pared by 3 bases and J by 3 bases, with 9 bases of the junction left unmatched. Germline CDR1 reads SGHVS; CDR2 reads FQNEAQ. CDR3 length: 17 amino acids. This chain's CDR3 is CASSFGRAGGRTDTQYF. The CDR3 DNA reads TGTGCCAGCAGCTTCGGTAGAGCGGGGGGGCGGACAGATACGCAGTATTTT.

The gene calls are TRBV19 and TRBJ2-2; D is uncertain. The CDR3 consists of 13 residues. CDR1 and CDR2 from the germline V gene are LNHDA and SQIVND (reference sequence). The ends were cut back, 3 bases at V and 6 bases at J, with 8 bases in the middle. CDR3 region: CASSISGAGELFF. CDR3 DNA sequence: TGTGCCAGTAGTATCAGTGGAGCCGGGGAGCTGTTTTTT.

This clone is a singleton in its sample. The chain couples TRBV30 to TRBJ1-2; 9 nucleotides agree with TRBD1. Trimming took 5 bases from V and 4 from J; bases not matched to a gene: 11. Per germline, CDR1 GTSNPN and CDR2 SVGIG (reference sequence). The CDR3 has 15 amino acids. CDR3 DNA sequence: TGTGCCTGGTCCCGGGACAGGGTAATAGTCTATGGCTACACCTTC. This sequence encodes CAWSRDRVIVYGYTF.

This clone was counted a single time. The V and J genes are TRBV11-3 and TRBJ1-6, with 7 positions matching TRBD1. The V and J ends lost 5 bases and 7 bases, in that order; junction bases with no gene match: 5. The CDR3 is 14 residues long. Germline V CDR1 and CDR2: SGHNT, YENEEA. The CDR3 is CASSKGQLNSPLHF. CDR3 sequence (DNA): TGTGCCAGCAGCAAGGGACAGTTAAATTCACCCCTCCACTTT.